These 24 T cell receptor beta chains were all obtained from the same sample, sequenced in a study of cytomegalovirus exposure and HLA in healthy donors. Sequenced by immunoSEQ multiplex PCR; TCRdb stores in-frame clones only, minus some. The data show about 250,000 clones, about 88% seen once. Input material: PBMCs. The receptors stem from a man between 18 and 35 years old in good health and CMV-seropositive.

This clone was recorded once. For the CDR3, the DNA is TGTGCCAGCAGCTCCCCAGGGGAGGGTCCAGATACGCAGTATTTT. Amino acid sequence: CASSSPGEGPDTQYF. The chain has TRBV13 and TRBJ2-3; D perhaps matches TRBD2 (7 bases). V gave up 4 bases and J gave up 4 bases, with 15 bases separating them. There are 15 residues in the CDR3. The V gene's germline CDR1 is PRHDT and CDR2 FYEKMQ (reference sequence).

The chain combines TRBV5-1 with TRBJ1-1; the D is unclear. The germline V and J ends were trimmed by 4 bases and 0 bases, with 16 bases remaining between them. The CDR3 runs 16 residues. Per germline, CDR1 SGHRS and CDR2 YFSETQ. CDR3 in amino acids: CASSETVGGLNTEAFF. The CDR3 DNA reads TGCGCCAGCAGCGAAACGGTGGGAGGGTTGAACACTGAAGCTTTCTTT.

The rearrangement joins TRBV5-4 to TRBJ2-7; D possibly matches TRBD1 or TRBD2 (5 bases each). V lost 4 bases and J 0 bases, leaving 14 bases between the germline ends. Germline loops: CDR1 SGHNT, CDR2 YYREEE (reference sequence). The CDR3 is made up of 15 amino acids. As DNA, the CDR3 is TGTGCCAGCAGCCGCTCGTGGGGGAGCTCCTACGAGCAGTACTTC. Amino acid sequence: CASSRSWGSSYEQYF.

V gene TRBV4-2 combines with J gene TRBJ2-5; tentative D call: TRBD2 (5 bases). Trimming removed 2 bases from V and 1 base from J, with 20 bases in between. This CDR3 has 18 residues. Germline V gene lookup returns CDR1 LGHNA and CDR2 YNFKEQ. CDR3 protein: CASSQRTGVERIQETQYF. The CDR3 DNA reads as TGTGCCAGCAGCCAACGCACTGGTGTAGAGCGGATCCAAGAGACCCAGTACTTC.

This rearrangement joins TRBV4-2 to TRBJ2-1; D perhaps matches TRBD2 (6 bases). Per germline, CDR1 LGHNA and CDR2 YNFKEQ. V was pared by 0 bases and J by 3 bases, with 15 bases between. The CDR3 is 17 residues long. CDR3 in amino acids: CASSQEATSKVYNEQFF. In DNA form, the CDR3 reads TGTGCCAGCAGCCAAGAAGCTACTAGCAAAGTCTACAATGAGCAGTTCTTC.

This chain connects TRBV20-1 to TRBJ1-2, with a weak D call TRBD1 (5 bases). Trimming stripped 6 bases from V and 7 bases from J, with 12 bases between. This CDR3 comprises 11 residues. From germline, CDR1 is DFQATT and CDR2 SNEGSKA (reference sequence). DNA for the CDR3: TGCAGTGCGCGTCAGGGTGCTGGCTACACCTTC. This encodes CSARQGAGYTF.

V gene TRBV18 combines with J gene TRBJ2-4; D uncertain. Germline values: CDR1 KGHSH, CDR2 LQKENI. The V end lost 2 bases, the J end lost 6 bases, and 5 bases lay between the germline ends. The CDR3 contains 12 residues. Here the CDR3 reads CASSPERNIQYF. CDR3 DNA sequence: TGTGCCAGCTCACCAGAGCGAAACATTCAGTACTTC.

This clone was detected once. The chain combines TRBV7-9 with TRBJ2-3, with D unresolved. The CDR3 covers 13 residues. Looked up from germline, CDR1 is SEHNR and CDR2 is FQNEAQ (reference sequence). The V and J ends lost 5 bases and 4 bases respectively, with 10 bases between them. The DNA for the CDR3 is TGTGCCAGCAGCCCCAGAGACGCAGATACGCAGTATTTT. Protein sequence: CASSPRDADTQYF.

The chain joins TRBV27 to TRBJ2-7; TRBD2 might be the D (7 bases). CDR3 size: 12 residues. Trimming cost V 6 bases and J 9 bases, with 15 bases left between them. The germline gives CDR1 MNHEY, CDR2 SMNVEV (reference sequence). The CDR3 bases are TGTGCCAGCAGCATGAGGGGGGGCGGGCAGTACTTC. Protein: CASSMRGGGQYF.

The chain employs TRBV2 and TRBJ2-2; weak D call: TRBD2 (5 bases). The CDR3 is 13 residues long. Per the germline V gene, CDR1 is SNHLY and CDR2 is FYNNEI. V shed 7 bases and J shed 5 bases, with 11 bases lying between them. CDR3 sequence reads: CASMARLTGELFF. For the CDR3, the DNA is TGTGCCAGCATGGCCAGACTAACCGGGGAGCTGTTTTTT.

This chain uses TRBV15 with TRBJ2-1; 10 positions agree with TRBD2. J gave up 7 bases and V 1 base, and 7 bases lay outside the gene matches. CDR3 length equals 16 residues. The germline V gene encodes CDR1 LNHNV and CDR2 YYDKDF (reference sequence). CDR3 sequence reads: CATSRGSGRELNEQFF. The CDR3 bases are TGTGCCACCAGCAGAGGAAGCGGGAGGGAACTGAATGAGCAGTTCTTC.

The J gene is TRBJ2-7, the V gene TRBV30, with TRBD2 matching 8 bases. Germline CDR1 GTSNPN, CDR2 SVGIG (reference sequence). Losses at the gene ends were 4 bases for V and 2 bases for J; bases not matched to a gene: 7. This CDR3 region has 14 residues. The CDR3 region is CAWNRVAGPYEQYF. CDR3 sequence (DNA): TGTGCCTGGAATCGGGTAGCGGGACCCTACGAGCAGTACTTC. The full variable domain, its missing parts supplied by reference TRBV30 and TRBJ2-7, is SQTIHQWPATLVQPVGSPLSLECTVEGTSNPNLYWYRQAAGRGLQLLFYSVGIGQISSEVPQNLSASRPQDRQFILSSKKLLLSDSGFYLCAWNRVAGPYEQYFGPGTRLTVT.

The chain carries TRBV30 and TRBJ2-1; TRBD2 might be the D (5 bases). Germline V gene lookup returns CDR1 GTSNPN and CDR2 SVGIG (reference sequence). Trimming cost V 0 bases and J 7 bases, with 7 bases left between them. CDR3 length: 12 residues. CDR3 coding DNA: TGTGCCTGGAGTGTATGGGAGAATGAGCAGTTCTTC. This encodes CAWSVWENEQFF. Using reference TRBV30 and TRBJ2-1 for the parts outside the CDR3, the full variable domain is SQTIHQWPATLVQPVGSPLSLECTVEGTSNPNLYWYRQAAGRGLQLLFYSVGIGQISSEVPQNLSASRPQDRQFILSSKKLLLSDSGFYLCAWSVWENEQFFGPGTRLTVL.

This sequence joins TRBV2 and TRBJ1-5; D gene uncertain. Germline values: CDR1 SNHLY, CDR2 FYNNEI. The CDR3 sequence is 12 residues long. V lost 3 bases and J 3 bases, leaving 3 bases between the germline ends. Here the CDR3 reads CASSEANQPQHF. CDR3 nucleotides: TGTGCCAGCAGTGAGGCCAATCAGCCCCAGCATTTT.

The chain is built from TRBV5-1 and TRBJ2-1; 9 bases are shared with TRBD2. This CDR3 has 14 amino acids. Germline trimming cut 0 bases from V and 6 bases from J; bases unmatched to any gene: 1. The germline gives CDR1 SGHRS, CDR2 YFSETQ. The CDR3 nucleotides are TGCGCCAGCAGCTTGGGACTAGCGGCCAATGAGCAGTTCTTC. It encodes CASSLGLAANEQFF.

A word on this clone: Other DNA sequences in this specimen translate into the identical CDR3. In nucleotides, the CDR3 is TGTGCCAGCAGTTTATCAGGACAGCCCCAGCATTTT. Translating it yields CASSLSGQPQHF. The V and J genes are TRBV28 and TRBJ1-5; D gene unclear. V was cut by 1 base and J by 7 bases, with 5 bases left in between. Germline V CDR1 and CDR2: MDHEN, SYDVKM. This CDR3 is built from 12 residues.

This sequence joins TRBV6-1 and TRBJ2-7; possible D gene TRBD1, 5 bases. Germline V lookup: CDR1 MNHNS, CDR2 SASEGT. This CDR3 is 13 amino acids long. Trimming cost V 4 bases and J 2 bases, with 9 bases left between them. The CDR3 spells CASSGQGTYEQYF. CDR3 DNA: TGTGCCAGCAGTGGCCAGGGAACCTACGAGCAGTACTTC.

V is TRBV7-3 and J is TRBJ2-1; maybe TRBD1 (5 bases). The CDR3 contains 14 residues. Germline CDR1 reads SGHTA; CDR2 reads FQGTGA. V was trimmed by 2 bases and J by 6 bases, leaving 11 bases between them. The CDR3 DNA follows: TGTGCCAGCAGCTTATCGTCAGGGTCCAATGAGCAGTTCTTC. Translation: CASSLSSGSNEQFF. The full variable domain, in which reference TRBV7-3 and TRBJ2-1 provide the parts outside the CDR3, is GAGVSQTPSNKVTEKGKYVELRCDPISGHTALYWYRQSLGQGPEFLIYFQGTGAADDSGLPNDRFFAVRPEGSVSTLKIQRTERGDSAVYLCASSLSSGSNEQFFGPGTRLTVL.

V and J are TRBV29-1 and TRBJ2-5, with 7 positions matching TRBD1. V was clipped by 5 bases and J by 1 base; unmatched bases: 4. CDR3 length: 13 amino acids. The germline V gene encodes CDR1 SQVTM and CDR2 ANQGSEA. The CDR3 bases are TGCAGCGTTACCGGGACAGCCCAAGAGACCCAGTACTTC. This encodes CSVTGTAQETQYF.

V and J are TRBV7-2 and TRBJ1-2, with a weak D call TRBD1 (6 bases). V was shortened by 4 bases and J by 4 bases, with 13 bases between the two germline ends. The CDR3 runs 14 residues. The germline V gene has CDR1 SGHTA and CDR2 FQGNSA. The CDR3 sequence: CASSSTGTFYGYTF. In nucleotides, the CDR3 is TGTGCCAGCAGCTCGACCGGGACATTCTATGGCTACACCTTC. Together with reference TRBV7-2 and TRBJ1-2, the CDR3 gives the full variable domain: GAGVSQSPSNKVTEKGKDVELRCDPISGHTALYWYRQSLGQGLEFLIYFQGNSAPDKSGLPSDRFSAERTGGSVSTLTIQRTQQEDSAVYLCASSSTGTFYGYTFGSGTRLTVV.

The chain employs TRBV6-5 and TRBJ1-2; D perhaps matches TRBD1 (5 bases). This CDR3 is built from 14 residues. The germline V gene encodes CDR1 MNHEY and CDR2 SVGAGI. V dropped 5 bases and J dropped 4 bases, with 14 bases sitting between them. The CDR3 sequence is CASSPRTGGYGYTF. The CDR3 DNA is TGTGCCAGCAGTCCTAGGACGGGGGGCTATGGCTACACCTTC.

V usage is TRBV11-2 and J usage is TRBJ2-1; D assignment may be TRBD1 or TRBD2 (5 bases each). The CDR3 runs 13 residues. The ends were cut back, 4 bases at V and 9 bases at J, with 13 bases in the middle. The germline V gene encodes CDR1 SGHAT and CDR2 FQNNGV. This CDR3 reads CASSSPEGLEQFF. The CDR3 bases are TGTGCCAGCAGCTCACCTGAGGGGCTTGAGCAGTTCTTC.

This sequence joins TRBV12-5 and TRBJ1-1; no clear D gene. Trimming took off 4 bases at V and 6 bases at J, with 15 bases between the two ends. This CDR3 region has 14 residues. Germline values: CDR1 LGHNT, CDR2 FRNRAP. DNA of the CDR3: TGTGCTAGTGGTTCGGGTGAGTTAGTGTCTGAAGCTTTCTTT. It yields the protein CASGSGELVSEAFF.

This clone occurred a few times. The chain combines TRBV7-8 with TRBJ2-7; tentative D call: TRBD1 (6 bases). This CDR3 region has 15 residues. CDR1 is SGHVS and CDR2 is FQNEAQ in the germline V gene. The ends were cut back, 1 base at V and 1 base at J, with 11 bases in the middle. The CDR3, as DNA: TGTGCCAGCAGCTTAGACAGGGTAGGGTCCTACGAGCAGTACTTC. Its translation: CASSLDRVGSYEQYF.